This T cell receptor beta chain was documented in a study of PD-1 blockade in classical Hodgkin lymphoma (dated by TCRdb to between 2020 and 2021). About the full investigation: Nivolumab dosing was 3 mg/kg intravenously every 2 weeks, continuing until either disease progression or unacceptable toxicity. The study used TCR beta sequencing and CyTOF to define a peripheral blood immune signature of response to PD-1 blockade in classical Hodgkin lymphoma. Overall results and qualifications from the work: CD4+ but not CD8+ TCR diversity rose significantly by C4D1 (p=0.0027 vs p=0.16), most apparent in complete responders (p=0.02). Baseline TCR diversity was reported as lower in newly diagnosed patients than in healthy donors, and lower still in relapsed/refractory patients. Baseline diversity similar to that of newly diagnosed patients was observed in trial patients achieving complete response, whereas significantly lower diversity was observed in partial responders and progressors. The study was restricted to a single clinical trial cohort, and the causes of repertoire differences, possibly disease activity or prior therapy, were left undefined. Lower diversity was seen in patients whose nivolumab began less than 1 year after ASCT, and these patients were left out of later analyses so that immune reconstitution would not confound the results.

Read against the paper, the sample's time point label means: cycle 4 day 1 (C4D1), after 6 weeks of nivolumab. All trial patients had relapsed after autologous stem cell transplantation, with cohorts A, B and C differing in prior brentuximab vedotin exposure. The trial cohort was composed of approximately 60 patients with relapsed/refractory classical Hodgkin lymphoma, for whom complete response, partial response or progressive disease was recorded as best overall response. Single-agent nivolumab was administered to trial patients in the multi-cohort phase II CheckMate 205 trial. An independent review committee assessed best overall response using the 2007 International Working Group response criteria. Trial PBMCs were collected just before the start of nivolumab (C1D1) and during therapy at cycle 2 day 1 and cycle 4 day 1. After peripheral blood was drawn into 8 mL Vacutainer Cell Preparation Tubes, PBMCs were isolated by centrifugation and then cryopreserved.

The Qiagen DNeasy kit was used to extract genomic DNA both from unsorted PBMCs and from the negatively selected CD4+ and CD8+ fractions. Amplification of TCR beta CDR3 regions was done by immunoSEQ multiplex PCR with primers that anneal to V and J segments. A synthetic immune receptor repertoire was used to minimize amplification bias, and remaining bias was computationally removed after sequencing. Concerning the study's data processing: Repertoire diversity was quantified as the Shannon entropy index using custom Python scripts. Unsorted, CD4+ and CD8+ repertoires were analyzed separately, except for combined analyses in which CD4+ and CD8+ sequences were merged in silico. Clonal expansion was defined as at least a 2-fold frequency increase after treatment relative to C1D1, with a pseudocount of 0.5 for undetected baseline clones. Clones with 0 or 1 copy at C1D1 were classified as singleton clones, and clones with 2 or more copies were classified as non-singleton clones. By matching protein sequences in sorted samples from the same patient, clones expanded in unsorted samples were annotated as CD4+, CD8+ or unknown. Wilcoxon tests were applied to paired samples to test diversity changes from C1D1 to C4D1. The source is immuneACCESS, and TCRdb retained only in-frame sequences with V and J called. Part of the clones is not carried over; for the studies checked, unresolved V genes explain less than half of this, and the remainder is unexplained. D and trimming come from the DNA, and the V and J calls and clone size come from that table. In this sample the table shows approximately 6,700 clones, 86% of which occur a single time. The ten largest clones take up around 42% of the sample.

Measured from the cysteine to the phenylalanine, the CDR3 is 13 residues long. Only CDR3 DNA is held: 39 bases, read in frame from base 1. In the germline V gene, CDR1 corresponds to KGHSH and CDR2 to LQKENI. Trimming removed 0 bases from V and 8 bases from J, leaving 7 bases between the germline ends. Concerning this clone itself: Its antigen specificity is not known. Qualities for individual bases were not recorded, and no much larger clone is one base off.

Sample: peripheral blood mononuclear cells (PBMCs), taken before the fourth cycle of nivolumab. This receptor was obtained from a human donor with classical Hodgkin lymphoma. The rearranged segments are TRBV18 and TRBJ2-2; a weak D assignment points to TRBD1 (5 bases agree). The sequenced DNA: TGTGCCAGCTCACCACCGGGGCAGGGGGAGCTGTTTTTT. It is translated as CASSPPGQGELFF.